The source of this T cell receptor beta chain is a study of blood T cell repertoires in COVID-19. Looking at the study overall: Sites in the United States, Italy and Spain provided acute and convalescent COVID-19 samples. Sample material is recorded as cDNA or gDNA derived from T cells, B-cell-depleted T cells, or PBMCs.

As handled by the study authors: It was from reference gene primer amplification that nucleated cell counts were estimated. Profiled with immunoSEQ multiplex PCR; TCRdb holds only in-frame clones, not every one. The V and J calls and clone size were taken over from that table, and D and trimming were inferred from the DNA. The sample holds tens of thousands of clones, over 75% seen once. Per the germline V gene, CDR1 is SGHAT and CDR2 is FQNNGV. V lost 4 bases, J lost 4 bases, and 3 bases stayed unmatched. The CDR3 runs 15 residues. The sequence was collected from a human donor in a cohort sampled during active COVID-19. Sample: peripheral blood. The V gene is TRBV11-2, the J gene TRBJ2-1; 11 bases align to TRBD2. Here the CDR3 DNA reads TGTGCCAGCAGCTGGACTAGCGGGCAATACAATGAGCAGTTCTTC. The encoded protein is CASSWTSGQYNEQFF.